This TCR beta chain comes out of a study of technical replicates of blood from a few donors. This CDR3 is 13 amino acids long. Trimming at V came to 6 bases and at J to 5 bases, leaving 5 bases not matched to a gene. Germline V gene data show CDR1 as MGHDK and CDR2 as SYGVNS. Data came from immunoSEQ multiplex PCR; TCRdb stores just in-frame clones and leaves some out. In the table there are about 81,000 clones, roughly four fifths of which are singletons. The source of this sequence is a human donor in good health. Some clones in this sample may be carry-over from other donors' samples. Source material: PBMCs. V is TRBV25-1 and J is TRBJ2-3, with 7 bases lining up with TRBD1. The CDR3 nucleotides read TGTGCCAGCAGCAAACCAGGGGGAGATACGCAGTATTTT. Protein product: CASSKPGGDTQYF.